The rows below give T cell receptor beta chains drawn from one sample of a study of CD8+ T cells in alopecia areata. Measured with immunoSEQ multiplex PCR; TCRdb has only the in-frame clones, and not every one. The sample carries about 120,000 clones, 50% to 55% recorded once. This sample comprised CD4+ T cells sorted from blood, obtained at week 4, from a patient treated with tofacitinib. The receptors were gathered from a human donor with alopecia areata. Each CDR3 is given with its conserved first and last residue. Each record gives: D gene, CDR3 length, J gene, clone size, V gene, CDR3 protein, CDR3 DNA. The D gene is left open where the match is weak. Some rows mark clone size as missing; the rest say once, few, many or name a class of expanded clone.

>.|14|TRBJ2-3|.|TRBV29-1
CSVEEQGRTDTQYF
TGCAGCGTTGAGGAACAGGGTAGGACAGATACGCAGTATTTT
>TRBD1|14|TRBJ1-5|few|TRBV7-8
CASSGQARNQPQHF
TGTGCCAGCAGTGGACAGGCCAGGAATCAGCCCCAGCATTTT
>TRBD1|13|TRBJ2-3|.|TRBV30
CAADPGGTDTQYF
TGTGCAGCGGACCCAGGGGGTACAGATACGCAGTATTTT
>TRBD1|15|TRBJ2-2|.|TRBV5-1
CASSLLQGATGELFF
TGCGCCAGCAGCTTGTTACAGGGGGCCACCGGGGAGCTGTTTTTT
>.|12|TRBJ1-4|.|TRBV9
CASSGDNEKLFF
TGTGCCAGCAGCGGGGACAACGAAAAACTGTTTTTT
>.|13|TRBJ2-4|.|TRBV5-4
CASSYAQGQGQYF
TGTGCCAGCAGCTACGCACAGGGTCAGGGGCAGTACTTC
>.|14|TRBJ2-3|.|TRBV29-1
CSVEGGGGTDTQYF
TGCAGCGTTGAAGGCGGAGGGGGCACAGATACGCAGTATTTT
>.|14|TRBJ1-1|.|TRBV9
CASSRGAGNTEAFF
TGTGCCAGCAGCAGAGGTGCAGGGAACACTGAAGCTTTCTTT
>TRBD1|14|TRBJ1-4|.|TRBV7-9
CASSLGQGREKLFF
TGTGCCAGCAGCTTAGGACAGGGTCGTGAAAAACTGTTTTTT
>TRBD1|13|TRBJ1-1|.|TRBV6-1
CASSEAGQDEAFF
TGTGCCAGCAGCGAGGCCGGACAGGATGAAGCTTTCTTT
>TRBD2|18|TRBJ2-2|.|TRBV2
CASSRSSLAGVTTGELFF
TGTGCCAGCAGCCGATCCTCACTAGCGGGGGTTACCACCGGGGAGCTGTTTTTT
>.|14|TRBJ1-5|.|TRBV5-1
CASSPFDMNQPQHF
TGCGCCAGCAGCCCTTTTGACATGAATCAGCCCCAGCATTTT
>.|15|TRBJ2-5|few|TRBV25-1
CASSELRKLQETQYF
TGTGCCAGCAGTGAATTGAGGAAACTACAAGAGACCCAGTACTTC
>.|11|TRBJ1-2|.|TRBV20-1
CSAIKGYGYTF
TGCAGTGCTATTAAGGGGTATGGCTACACCTTC
>.|10|TRBJ1-2|.|TRBV20-1
CSATQGEPTF
TGCAGTGCTACTCAAGGGGAACCGACCTTC
>.|13|TRBJ1-1|.|TRBV30
CAWRTSGSPEAFF
TGTGCCTGGAGGACGTCGGGGTCCCCTGAAGCTTTCTTT